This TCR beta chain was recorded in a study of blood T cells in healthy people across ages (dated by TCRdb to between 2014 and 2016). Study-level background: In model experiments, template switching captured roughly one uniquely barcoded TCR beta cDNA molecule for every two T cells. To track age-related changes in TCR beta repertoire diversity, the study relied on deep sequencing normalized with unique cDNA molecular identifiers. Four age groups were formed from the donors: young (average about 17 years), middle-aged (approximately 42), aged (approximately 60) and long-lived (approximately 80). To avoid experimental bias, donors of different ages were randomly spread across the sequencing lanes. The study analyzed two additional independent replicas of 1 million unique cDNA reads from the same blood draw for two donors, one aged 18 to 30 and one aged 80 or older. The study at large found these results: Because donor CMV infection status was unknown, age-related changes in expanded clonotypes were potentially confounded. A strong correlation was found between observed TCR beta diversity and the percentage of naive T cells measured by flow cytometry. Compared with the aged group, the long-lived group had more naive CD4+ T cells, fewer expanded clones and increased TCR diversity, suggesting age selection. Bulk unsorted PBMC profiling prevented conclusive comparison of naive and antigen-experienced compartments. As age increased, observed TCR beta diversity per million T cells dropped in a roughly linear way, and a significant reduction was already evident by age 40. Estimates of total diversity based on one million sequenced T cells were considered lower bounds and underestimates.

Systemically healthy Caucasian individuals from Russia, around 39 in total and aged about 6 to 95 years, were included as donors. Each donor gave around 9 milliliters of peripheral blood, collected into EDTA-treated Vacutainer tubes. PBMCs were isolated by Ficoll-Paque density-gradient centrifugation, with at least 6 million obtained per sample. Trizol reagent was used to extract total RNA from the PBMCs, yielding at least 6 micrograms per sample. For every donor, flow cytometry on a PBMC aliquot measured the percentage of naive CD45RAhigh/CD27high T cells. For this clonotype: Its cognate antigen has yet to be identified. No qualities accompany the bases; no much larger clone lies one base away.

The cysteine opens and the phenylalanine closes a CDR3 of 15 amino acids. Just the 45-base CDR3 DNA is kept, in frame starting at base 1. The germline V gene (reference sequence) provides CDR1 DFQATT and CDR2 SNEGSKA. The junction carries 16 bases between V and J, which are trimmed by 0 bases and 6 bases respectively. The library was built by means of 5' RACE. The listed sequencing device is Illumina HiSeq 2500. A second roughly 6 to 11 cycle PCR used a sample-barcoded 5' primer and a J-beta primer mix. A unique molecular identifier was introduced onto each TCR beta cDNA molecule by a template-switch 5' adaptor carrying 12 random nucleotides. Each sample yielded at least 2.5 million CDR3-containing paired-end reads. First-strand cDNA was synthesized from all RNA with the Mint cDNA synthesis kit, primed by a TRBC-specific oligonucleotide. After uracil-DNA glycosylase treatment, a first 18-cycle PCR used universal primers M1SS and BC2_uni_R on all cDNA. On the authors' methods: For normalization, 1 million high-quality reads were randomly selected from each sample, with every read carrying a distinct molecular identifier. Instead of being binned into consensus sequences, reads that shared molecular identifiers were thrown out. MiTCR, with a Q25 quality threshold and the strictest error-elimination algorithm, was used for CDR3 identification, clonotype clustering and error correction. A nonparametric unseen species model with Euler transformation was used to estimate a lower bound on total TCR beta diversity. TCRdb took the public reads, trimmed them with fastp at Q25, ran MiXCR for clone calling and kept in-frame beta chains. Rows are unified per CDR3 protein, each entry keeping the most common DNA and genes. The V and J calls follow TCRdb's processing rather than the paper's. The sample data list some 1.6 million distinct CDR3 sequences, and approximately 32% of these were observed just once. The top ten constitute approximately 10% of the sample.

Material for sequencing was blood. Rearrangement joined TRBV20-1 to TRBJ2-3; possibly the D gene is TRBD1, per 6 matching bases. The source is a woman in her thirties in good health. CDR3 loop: CSARDTWGRGDTQYF. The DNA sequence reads TGCAGTGCTAGAGATACGTGGGGGCGCGGGGATACGCAGTATTTT.